The clone carrying this T cell receptor (beta chain) appeared a few times. Its matching antigen is unknown. This table comes from immunoSEQ multiplex PCR, and its TCRdb copy is limited to in-frame clones, with some not included. The sample lists 380,000 or so clones, 80% to 90% seen once, with roughly 10% in the top ten. These data are taken from a study of Ad26.COV2.S vaccination and SARS-CoV-2 variants. Broader study findings: Possible underestimation of total T cell responses by the TCR breadth and depth analyses was noted. Vaccinees reportedly had broad spike-specific CD8+ and CD4+ T cell responses.

Treatment: approximately 18 received Ad26.COV2.S at low or high dose, single or two shots; about 5 received placebo; per-sample allocation not given. Repertoires come from day 63 after the first vaccine or placebo injection. What was given as vaccine was an Ad26 vector encoding Wuhan-strain SARS-CoV-2 spike. This sequence was found in a person aged 18 to 59 who received the Ad26.COV2.S COVID-19 vaccine or a placebo. The sequences come from peripheral blood, collected in a trial of Ad26.COV2.S vaccine versus placebo.

CDR3 nucleotide sequence: TGCGCCAGCAGCCCCACTCCGGGACTCGCCCTTCGGGACCCGAACACCGGGGAGCTGTTTTTT. Translated: CASSPTPGLALRDPNTGELFF. V is TRBV4-1 and J is TRBJ2-2; TRBD2 might be the D (6 bases). This CDR3 comprises 21 residues. CDR1 is MGHRA and CDR2 is YSYEKL in the germline V gene. V was pared by 4 bases and J by 0 bases, with 27 bases between.